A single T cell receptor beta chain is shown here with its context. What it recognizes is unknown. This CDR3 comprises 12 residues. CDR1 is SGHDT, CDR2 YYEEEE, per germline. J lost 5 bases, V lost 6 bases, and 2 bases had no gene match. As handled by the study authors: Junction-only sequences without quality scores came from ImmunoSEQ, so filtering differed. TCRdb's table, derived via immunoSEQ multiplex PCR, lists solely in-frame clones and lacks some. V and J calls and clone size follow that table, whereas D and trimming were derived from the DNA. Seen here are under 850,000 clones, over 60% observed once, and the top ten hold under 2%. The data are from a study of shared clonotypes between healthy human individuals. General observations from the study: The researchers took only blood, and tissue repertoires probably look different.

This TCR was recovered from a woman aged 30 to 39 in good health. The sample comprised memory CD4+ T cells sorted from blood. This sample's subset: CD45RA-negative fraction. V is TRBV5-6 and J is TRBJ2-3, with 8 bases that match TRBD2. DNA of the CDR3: TGTGCCAGCAACCTAGCGGGAGATACGCAGTATTTT. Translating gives CASNLAGDTQYF.